The clone carrying this TCR beta chain has just a few counts. Sequenced by immunoSEQ multiplex PCR; TCRdb stores in-frame clones only, minus some. The sample contains more than 45,000 clones, about 82% of which appear only once. This sample is drawn from a study of OX40 agonist ivuxolimab in advanced cancers. This CDR3 has 14 residues. Germline assignment: CDR1 LGHNA and CDR2 YSLEER. Between the trimmed V and J ends, which lost 0 bases and 8 bases, there was a span of 12 bases. This sample comprised CD4+ or CD8+ T cells sorted from blood, obtained in a trial of the OX40 agonist ivuxolimab. This TCR came from an adult with an advanced solid tumor such as melanoma, head and neck, liver or kidney cancer. The V call is TRBV4-3, the J call TRBJ2-3; D gene ambiguous. This CDR3 is CASSQDGPLPTQYF. DNA for the CDR3: TGCGCCAGCAGCCAAGATGGGCCCTTACCTACGCAGTATTTT.